These T cell receptor beta chains were read from a single sample in a study of T cell responses to AZD1222 COVID-19 vaccine. Assay used: immunoSEQ multiplex PCR; TCRdb lists only in-frame clones, some missing. Of under 140,000 clones in the sample, around 90% were seen once. Specimen: peripheral blood, collected on day 0 of AZD1222 vaccination. The receptor set was obtained from an adult in good health. Each CDR3 is given with its conserved first and last residue. The D gene is left open where the match is weak. Not every row has a clone size; where given, it reads once, few, many or a size class.

D: TRBD1
J: TRBJ1-2
V: TRBV27
size: -
DNA: TGTGCCAGCAGTTTCGGCCCGGGACAGGGGGATCGCTACACCTTC
CDR3: CASSFGPGQGDRYTF

D: TRBD2
J: TRBJ2-1
V: TRBV9
size: -
DNA: TGTGCCAGCAGCGTCGGCACTAGCGGGTGGCATGAGCAGTTCTTC
CDR3: CASSVGTSGWHEQFF

D: TRBD2
J: TRBJ2-3
V: TRBV5-1
size: -
DNA: TGCGCCAGCAGCTCGACTAGCGATCTTTATGATACGCAGTATTTT
CDR3: CASSSTSDLYDTQYF

D: TRBD1
J: TRBJ1-1
V: TRBV2
size: -
DNA: TGTGCCAGGGTACCGACAGGGCGGGGGAGGGGCACTGAAGCTTTCTTT
CDR3: CARVPTGRGRGTEAFF

D: -
J: TRBJ2-1
V: TRBV7-9
size: few
DNA: TGTGCCAGCAGCTTACAGAATTTGGGGACAGCGGGACAGTGGGGTGAGCAGTTCTTC
CDR3: CASSLQNLGTAGQWGEQFF

D: TRBD2
J: TRBJ2-5
V: TRBV3-1/TRBV3-2
size: -
DNA: TGTGCCAGCAGCCAAGAGCTCGGCTGGACTAGCGGGGGCGGGGAGACCCAGTACTTC
CDR3: CASSQELGWTSGGGETQYF

D: TRBD2
J: TRBJ2-1
V: TRBV5-1
size: -
DNA: TGCGCCAGCAGCTTGGGACTAGCGGGGCCCCCCGAGCAGTTCTTC
CDR3: CASSLGLAGPPEQFF

D: -
J: TRBJ2-2
V: TRBV27
size: -
DNA: TGTGCCAGCAGTTACAGGGTTTTCGGGGAGCTGTTTTTT
CDR3: CASSYRVFGELFF

D: -
J: TRBJ2-7
V: TRBV29-1
size: few
DNA: TGCAGCGTTGGGGCAGATTACGAGCAGTACTTC
CDR3: CSVGADYEQYF

D: -
J: TRBJ1-5
V: TRBV3-1/TRBV3-2
size: -
DNA: TGTGCCAGCAGCCTCCTTGGTCAGCCCCAGCATTTT
CDR3: CASSLLGQPQHF

D: TRBD1
J: TRBJ2-7
V: TRBV5-8
size: -
DNA: TGTGCCAGCAGCTTTACCGGGACAGGACGAGCTTGGCAGTACTTC
CDR3: CASSFTGTGRAWQYF

D: -
J: TRBJ2-4
V: TRBV11-3
size: -
DNA: TGTGCCAGCAGCTTAGCGGGACCTGGGGCAAACATTCAGTACTTC
CDR3: CASSLAGPGANIQYF

D: -
J: TRBJ2-1
V: TRBV19
size: -
DNA: TGTGCCAGTAGTATAAACAGAATGCAGTTCTTC
CDR3: CASSINRMQFF

D: -
J: TRBJ1-1
V: TRBV18
size: -
DNA: TGTGCCAGCTCACCCGAGGAGATACCGAACACTGAAGCTTTCTTT
CDR3: CASSPEEIPNTEAFF

D: -
J: TRBJ2-7
V: TRBV7-2
size: -
DNA: TGTGCCAGCAGCTTAAATACGGGACTCTCCTACGAGCAGTACTTC
CDR3: CASSLNTGLSYEQYF

D: -
J: TRBJ2-7
V: TRBV7-8
size: few
DNA: TGTGCCAGCACCCTCCGGGGAGGGGGCTTCCCCTACGAGCAGTACTTC
CDR3: CASTLRGGGFPYEQYF

D: TRBD1
J: TRBJ2-5
V: TRBV5-4
size: once
DNA: TGTGCCAGCAGCTTGGTAGGGACAGGGCTTGAGACCCAGTACTTC
CDR3: CASSLVGTGLETQYF

D: TRBD2
J: TRBJ2-1
V: TRBV11-3
size: -
DNA: TGTGCCAGCAGCTTCTCCCCTAGCGGGAGCCAGTTCTTC
CDR3: CASSFSPSGSQFF

D: -
J: TRBJ1-3
V: TRBV15
size: -
DNA: TGTGCCACCAGCAGAGATGTCGGCAACTCTGGAAACACCATATATTTT
CDR3: CATSRDVGNSGNTIYF

D: -
J: TRBJ2-5
V: TRBV18
size: -
DNA: TGTGCCAGCTCACCACAGGGGGTCCAAGAGACCCAGTACTTC
CDR3: CASSPQGVQETQYF

D: TRBD2
J: TRBJ2-2
V: TRBV14
size: -
DNA: TGTGCCAGCAGCCAAGAACTAGCGGGAGGGCCTTTCACCGGGGAGCTGTTTTTT
CDR3: CASSQELAGGPFTGELFF

D: -
J: TRBJ1-2
V: TRBV4-3
size: -
DNA: TGCGCCAGCAGCCAAAACGGAGGGGGTGGAGGCTACACCTTC
CDR3: CASSQNGGGGGYTF

D: -
J: TRBJ1-6
V: TRBV3-1/TRBV3-2
size: once
DNA: TGTGCCAGCAGCCAAGGGACGGGACGATCCCCCCTCCACTTT
CDR3: CASSQGTGRSPLHF

D: TRBD2
J: TRBJ2-3
V: TRBV11-2
size: -
DNA: TGTGCCAGCGGACTAGCAGTCACAGATACGCAGTATTTT
CDR3: CASGLAVTDTQYF

D: -
J: TRBJ2-7
V: TRBV2
size: -
DNA: TGTGCCACTACTGACGGAACCTCCTACGAGCAGTACTTC
CDR3: CATTDGTSYEQYF

D: TRBD1
J: TRBJ2-5
V: TRBV27
size: -
DNA: TGTGCCAGCAGTTTCTTACCGGGACAGGGGGAAGAGACCCAGTACTTC
CDR3: CASSFLPGQGEETQYF

D: TRBD2
J: TRBJ2-3
V: TRBV6-6
size: -
DNA: TGTGCCAGCAGTGCCGGGACTAGCGGGGGTACAGATACGCAGTATTTT
CDR3: CASSAGTSGGTDTQYF

D: -
J: TRBJ1-2
V: TRBV19
size: -
DNA: TGTGCCAGTAGTATCTACAATAACTATGGCTACACCTTC
CDR3: CASSIYNNYGYTF

D: -
J: TRBJ1-2
V: TRBV7-2
size: -
DNA: TGTGCCAGCAGCAGAAATGGAGGAACTAACTATGGCTACACCTTC
CDR3: CASSRNGGTNYGYTF

D: -
J: TRBJ1-1
V: TRBV5-5
size: -
DNA: TGTGCCAGCAGCTTTGGGGGGACATTCGTTGCCGAGACTGAAGCTTTCTTT
CDR3: CASSFGGTFVAETEAFF

D: TRBD1
J: TRBJ2-7
V: TRBV10-1
size: -
DNA: TGCGCCAGCAGTGAGGGGACAGGGGGCTCCTACGAGCAGTACTTC
CDR3: CASSEGTGGSYEQYF

D: -
J: TRBJ2-7
V: TRBV21-1
size: -
DNA: TGTGCCAGCAGCAATAAACGGGACCTACTAATGGAGTACTTC
CDR3: CASSNKRDLLMEYF

D: -
J: TRBJ2-5
V: TRBV6-5
size: -
DNA: TGTGCCAGCAGCCAAGGGGGACTGAGGGGGGAGACCCAGTACTTC
CDR3: CASSQGGLRGETQYF

D: -
J: TRBJ1-6
V: TRBV3-1/TRBV3-2
size: -
DNA: TGTGCCAGCAGCCAACGGCGGACGGGGCTTCGCAATTCACCCCTCCACTTT
CDR3: CASSQRRTGLRNSPLHF

D: TRBD1
J: TRBJ1-5
V: TRBV27
size: once
DNA: TGTGCCAGCAGTAAGGACAGGTCTAGCAATCAGCCCCAGCATTTT
CDR3: CASSKDRSSNQPQHF

D: TRBD2
J: TRBJ2-2
V: TRBV6-4
size: -
DNA: TGTGCCAGCACTTCGGGAGCGGGAATCGGGGAGCTGTTTTTT
CDR3: CASTSGAGIGELFF

D: TRBD2
J: TRBJ2-1
V: TRBV28
size: -
DNA: TGTGCCAGCACCCAGCGGGACTACAATGAGCAGTTCTTC
CDR3: CASTQRDYNEQFF

D: -
J: TRBJ1-1
V: TRBV4-2
size: -
DNA: TGTGCCAGCAGCCAAGAAATGGCTGGGAACACTGAAGCTTTCTTT
CDR3: CASSQEMAGNTEAFF

D: -
J: TRBJ1-4
V: TRBV28
size: -
DNA: TGTGCCAGCAGTAAAGGGGGGCTGGGAGAGGAAAAACTGTTTTTT
CDR3: CASSKGGLGEEKLFF

D: -
J: TRBJ1-4
V: TRBV2
size: -
DNA: TGTGCCAGCAGTGAAGCGCCTTCGTCGGTTAATGAAAAACTGTTTTTT
CDR3: CASSEAPSSVNEKLFF

D: -
J: TRBJ2-3
V: TRBV7-2
size: -
DNA: TGTGCCAGCAGCCCAGGCAGCCACTGGAGCACAGATACGCAGTATTTT
CDR3: CASSPGSHWSTDTQYF

D: -
J: TRBJ2-7
V: TRBV19
size: -
DNA: TGTGCCAGTAGGGCGTGGGACGTCTCCTCCTACGAGCAGTACTTC
CDR3: CASRAWDVSSYEQYF

D: -
J: TRBJ2-5
V: TRBV7-2
size: -
DNA: TGTGCCAGCAGCTTAGACTGGGGCCAAGAGACCCAGTACTTC
CDR3: CASSLDWGQETQYF

D: TRBD1
J: TRBJ2-1
V: TRBV7-2
size: few
DNA: TGTGCCAGCAGCAGGACAGGGAATGAGCAGTTCTTC
CDR3: CASSRTGNEQFF

D: -
J: TRBJ1-6
V: TRBV6-2/TRBV6-3
size: -
DNA: TGTGCCAGCAGTTACTCGACAGGTGGAGGTAATTCACCCCTCCACTTT
CDR3: CASSYSTGGGNSPLHF

D: TRBD1
J: TRBJ1-1
V: TRBV6-1
size: -
DNA: TGTGCCAGCAGTGAGCCCGGACAGGCGGCGAGCACTGAAGCTTTCTTT
CDR3: CASSEPGQAASTEAFF

D: TRBD1
J: TRBJ2-7
V: TRBV9
size: -
DNA: TGTGCCAGCAGCGCGAGATCCGGGACAGGGACCTACGAGCAGTACTTC
CDR3: CASSARSGTGTYEQYF

D: -
J: TRBJ1-2
V: TRBV7-2
size: -
DNA: TGTGCCAGCAGCCCGCAGACGGAAAACTATGGCTACACCTTC
CDR3: CASSPQTENYGYTF

D: -
J: TRBJ1-5
V: TRBV6-2/TRBV6-3
size: few
DNA: TGTGCCAGCAGCCTACGTTTGGGCCCCGGTGCTGGCAATCAGCCCCAGCATTTT
CDR3: CASSLRLGPGAGNQPQHF

D: -
J: TRBJ2-1
V: TRBV11-3
size: -
DNA: TGTGCCAGCAGCTTACTCCCTAATGAGCAGTTCTTC
CDR3: CASSLLPNEQFF

D: -
J: TRBJ2-6
V: TRBV5-8
size: -
DNA: TGTGCCAGCAGCTCGGGACCCAGCTCTGGGGCCAACGTCCTGACTTTC
CDR3: CASSSGPSSGANVLTF

D: -
J: TRBJ2-2
V: TRBV7-8
size: -
DNA: TGTGCCAGCAGCTTAGGGCTGGGCACCGGGGAGCTGTTTTTT
CDR3: CASSLGLGTGELFF

D: -
J: TRBJ1-3
V: TRBV2
size: -
DNA: TGTGCCAGCAGCGCCGGGGTTGGCAGGGTCCAGAACACCATATATTTT
CDR3: CASSAGVGRVQNTIYF

D: TRBD1
J: TRBJ1-6
V: TRBV11-2
size: -
DNA: TGTGCCAGCAGCTTACCTACCGGACAGGGTTGGAATTCACCCCTCCACTTT
CDR3: CASSLPTGQGWNSPLHF

D: -
J: TRBJ2-7
V: TRBV19
size: -
DNA: TGTGCCAGTAGTATGGGAACAGATCTCTACGAGCAGTACTTC
CDR3: CASSMGTDLYEQYF